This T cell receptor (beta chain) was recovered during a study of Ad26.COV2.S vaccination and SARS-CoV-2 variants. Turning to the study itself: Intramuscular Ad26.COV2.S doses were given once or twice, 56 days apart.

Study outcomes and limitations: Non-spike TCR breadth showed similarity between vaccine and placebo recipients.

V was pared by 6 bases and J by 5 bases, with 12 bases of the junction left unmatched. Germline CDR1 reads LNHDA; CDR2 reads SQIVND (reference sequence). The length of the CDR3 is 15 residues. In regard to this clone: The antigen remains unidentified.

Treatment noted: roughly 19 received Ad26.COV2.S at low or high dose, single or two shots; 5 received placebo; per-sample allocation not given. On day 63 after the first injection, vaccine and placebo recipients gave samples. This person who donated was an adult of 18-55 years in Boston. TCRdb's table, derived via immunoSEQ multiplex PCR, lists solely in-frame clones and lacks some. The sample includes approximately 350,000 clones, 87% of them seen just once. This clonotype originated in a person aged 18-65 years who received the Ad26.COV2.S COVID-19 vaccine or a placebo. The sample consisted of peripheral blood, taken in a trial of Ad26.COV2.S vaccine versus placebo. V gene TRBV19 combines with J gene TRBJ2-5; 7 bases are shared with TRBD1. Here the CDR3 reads CASRMFGTARETQYF. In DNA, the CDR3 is TGTGCCAGTAGAATGTTCGGGACAGCCCGGGAGACCCAGTACTTC. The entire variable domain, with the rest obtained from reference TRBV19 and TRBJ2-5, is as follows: DGGITQSPKYLFRKEGQNVTLSCEQNLNHDAMYWYRQDPGQGLRLIYYSQIVNDFQKGDIAEGYSVSREKKESFPLTVTSAQKNPTAFYLCASRMFGTARETQYFGPGTRLLVL.